This T cell receptor beta chain appears in the sequencing data of a study of blood T cell repertoires in COVID-19. Study summary: PBMCs, B-cell-depleted T cells, or T cells were the source of the cDNA or gDNA that made up the material.

How the authors handled the data: Using reference gene primer amplification, nucleated cell counts were estimated. The method was immunoSEQ multiplex PCR; TCRdb's version includes in-frame clones alone and lacks a portion of them. That table gives V, J and clone size, and the DNA gave D and trimming. The data show approximately 200,000 clones, with around 95% seen just once and approximately 0.8% held by the top ten. Germline lookup yields CDR1 KGHSH and CDR2 LQKENI. This CDR3 spans 13 amino acids. Trimming removed 0 bases at V and 8 bases at J, with 10 bases between. Sample: peripheral blood. This chain joins TRBV18 and TRBJ1-2; perhaps TRBD1 as D (5 bases). This clonotype was obtained from a man aged 25-40 years with COVID-19, enrolled during active disease. CDR3: CASSPPQGGGYTF. The CDR3 bases are TGTGCCAGCTCACCACCTCAGGGTGGGGGCTACACCTTC.